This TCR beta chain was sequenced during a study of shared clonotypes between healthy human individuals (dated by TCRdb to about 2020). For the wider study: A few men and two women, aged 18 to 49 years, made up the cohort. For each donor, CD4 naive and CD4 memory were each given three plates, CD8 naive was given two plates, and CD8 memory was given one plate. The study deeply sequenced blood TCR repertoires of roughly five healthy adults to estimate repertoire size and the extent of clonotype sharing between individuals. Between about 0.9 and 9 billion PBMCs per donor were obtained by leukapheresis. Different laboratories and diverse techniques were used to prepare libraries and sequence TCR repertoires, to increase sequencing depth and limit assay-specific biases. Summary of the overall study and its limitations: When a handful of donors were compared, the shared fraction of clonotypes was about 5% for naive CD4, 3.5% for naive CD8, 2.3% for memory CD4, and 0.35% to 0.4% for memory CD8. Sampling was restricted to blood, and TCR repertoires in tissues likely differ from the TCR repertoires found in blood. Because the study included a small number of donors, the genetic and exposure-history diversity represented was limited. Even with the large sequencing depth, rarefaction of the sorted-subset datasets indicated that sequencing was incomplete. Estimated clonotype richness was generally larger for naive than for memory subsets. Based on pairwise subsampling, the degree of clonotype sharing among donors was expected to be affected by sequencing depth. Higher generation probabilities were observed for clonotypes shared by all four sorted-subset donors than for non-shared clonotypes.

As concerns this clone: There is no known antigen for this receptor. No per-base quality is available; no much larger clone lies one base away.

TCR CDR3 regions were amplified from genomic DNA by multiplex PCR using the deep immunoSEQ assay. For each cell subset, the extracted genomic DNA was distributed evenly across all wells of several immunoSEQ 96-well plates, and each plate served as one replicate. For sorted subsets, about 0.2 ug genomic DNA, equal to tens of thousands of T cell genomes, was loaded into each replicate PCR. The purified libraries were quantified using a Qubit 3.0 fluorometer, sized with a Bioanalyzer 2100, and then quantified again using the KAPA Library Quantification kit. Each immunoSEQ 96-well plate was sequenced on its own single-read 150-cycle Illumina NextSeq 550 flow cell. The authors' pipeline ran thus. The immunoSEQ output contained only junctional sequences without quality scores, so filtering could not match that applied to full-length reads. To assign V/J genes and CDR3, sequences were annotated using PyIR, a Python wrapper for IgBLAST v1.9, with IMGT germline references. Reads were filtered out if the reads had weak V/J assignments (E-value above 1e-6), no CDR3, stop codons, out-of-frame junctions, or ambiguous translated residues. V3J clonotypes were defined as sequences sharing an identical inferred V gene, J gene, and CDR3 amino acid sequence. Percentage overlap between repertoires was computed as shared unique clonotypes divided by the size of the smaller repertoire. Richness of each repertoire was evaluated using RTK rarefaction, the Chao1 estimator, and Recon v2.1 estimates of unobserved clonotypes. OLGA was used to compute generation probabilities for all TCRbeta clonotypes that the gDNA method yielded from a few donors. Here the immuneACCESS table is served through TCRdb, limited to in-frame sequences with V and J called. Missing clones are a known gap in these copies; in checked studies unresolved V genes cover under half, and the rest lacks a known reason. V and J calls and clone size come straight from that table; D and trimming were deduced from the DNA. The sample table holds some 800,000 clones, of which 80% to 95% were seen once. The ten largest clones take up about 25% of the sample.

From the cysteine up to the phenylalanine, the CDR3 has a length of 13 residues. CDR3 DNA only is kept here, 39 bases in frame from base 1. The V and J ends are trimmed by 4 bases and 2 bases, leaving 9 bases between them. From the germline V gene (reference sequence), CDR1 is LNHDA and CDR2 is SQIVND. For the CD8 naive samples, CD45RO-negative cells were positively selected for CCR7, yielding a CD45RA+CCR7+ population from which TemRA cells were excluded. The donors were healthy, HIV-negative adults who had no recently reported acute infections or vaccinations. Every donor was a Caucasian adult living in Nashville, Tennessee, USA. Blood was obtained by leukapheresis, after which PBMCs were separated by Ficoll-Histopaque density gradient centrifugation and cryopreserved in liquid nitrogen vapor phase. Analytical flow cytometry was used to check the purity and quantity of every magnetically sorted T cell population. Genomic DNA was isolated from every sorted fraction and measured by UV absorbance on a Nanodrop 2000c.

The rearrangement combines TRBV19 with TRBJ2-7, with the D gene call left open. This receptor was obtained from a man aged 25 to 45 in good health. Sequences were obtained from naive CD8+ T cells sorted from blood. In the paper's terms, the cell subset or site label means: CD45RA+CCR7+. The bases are TGTGCCAGTAGTAGTCCCAGCCCCTACGAGCAGTACTTC. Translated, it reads CASSSPSPYEQYF.